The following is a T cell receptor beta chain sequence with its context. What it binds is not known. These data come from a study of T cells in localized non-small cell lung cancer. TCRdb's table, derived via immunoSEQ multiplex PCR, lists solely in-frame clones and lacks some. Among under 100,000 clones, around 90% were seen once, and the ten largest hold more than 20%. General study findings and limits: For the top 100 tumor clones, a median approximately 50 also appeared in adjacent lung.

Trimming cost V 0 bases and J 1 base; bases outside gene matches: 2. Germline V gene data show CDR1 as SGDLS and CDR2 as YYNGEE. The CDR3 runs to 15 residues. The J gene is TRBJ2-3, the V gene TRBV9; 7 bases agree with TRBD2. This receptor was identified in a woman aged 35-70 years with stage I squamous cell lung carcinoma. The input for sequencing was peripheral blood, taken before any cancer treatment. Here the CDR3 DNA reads TGTGCCAGCAGCGTAGGGACTAGAGGCACAGATACGCAGTATTTT. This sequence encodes CASSVGTRGTDTQYF.